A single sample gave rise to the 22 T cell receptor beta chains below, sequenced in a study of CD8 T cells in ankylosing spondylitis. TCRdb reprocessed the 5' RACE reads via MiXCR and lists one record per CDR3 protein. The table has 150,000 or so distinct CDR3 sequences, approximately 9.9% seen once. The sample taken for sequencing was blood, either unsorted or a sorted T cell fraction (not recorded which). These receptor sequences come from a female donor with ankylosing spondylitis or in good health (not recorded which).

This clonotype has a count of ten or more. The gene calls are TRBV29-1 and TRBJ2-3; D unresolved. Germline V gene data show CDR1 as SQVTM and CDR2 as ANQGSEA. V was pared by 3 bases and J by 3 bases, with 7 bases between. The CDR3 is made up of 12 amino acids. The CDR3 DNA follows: TGCAGCGTTGATGAGGAGACAGATACGCAGTATTTT. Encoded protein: CSVDEETDTQYF.

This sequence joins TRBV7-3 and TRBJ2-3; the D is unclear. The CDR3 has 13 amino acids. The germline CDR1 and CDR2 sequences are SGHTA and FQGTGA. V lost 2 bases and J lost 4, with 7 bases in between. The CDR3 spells CASSLGFPDTQYF. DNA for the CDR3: TGTGCCAGCAGCTTAGGGTTCCCAGATACGCAGTATTTT.

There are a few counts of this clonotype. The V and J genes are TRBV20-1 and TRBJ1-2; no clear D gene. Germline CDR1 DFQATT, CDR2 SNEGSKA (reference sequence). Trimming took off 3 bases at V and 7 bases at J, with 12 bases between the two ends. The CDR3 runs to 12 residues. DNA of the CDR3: TGCAGTGCTAGTATGGGTTTGGGTGGCTACACCTTC. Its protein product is CSASMGLGGYTF.

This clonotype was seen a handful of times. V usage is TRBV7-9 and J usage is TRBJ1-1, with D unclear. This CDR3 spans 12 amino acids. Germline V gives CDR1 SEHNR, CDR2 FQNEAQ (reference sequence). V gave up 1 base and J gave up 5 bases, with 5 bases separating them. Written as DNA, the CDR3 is TGTGCCAGCAGCTTAGTGCAGACTGAAGCTTTCTTT. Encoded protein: CASSLVQTEAFF.

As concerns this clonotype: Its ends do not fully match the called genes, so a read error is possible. CDR3: CASSREMGSSNNEQFF. The CDR3 nucleotides read TGTGCCAGCAGTCGAGAGATGGGATCCTCCAACAATGAGCAGTTCTTC. This chain joins TRBV6-2 or TRBV6-3 and TRBJ2-1; D is ambiguous. Germline CDR1 MNHEY, CDR2 SVGEGT. The CDR3 is 16 residues long.

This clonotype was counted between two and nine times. The DNA of the CDR3 is TGTGCCAGCTCCGGACGGGATAAATCCGCAGATACGCAGTATTTT. Protein product: CASSGRDKSADTQYF. The chain couples TRBV9 to TRBJ2-3; weak D call: TRBD2 (5 bases). CDR1 and CDR2 from the germline V gene are SGDLS and YYNGEE. Trimming removed 7 bases from V and 4 bases from J, with 19 bases in between. This CDR3 contains 15 residues.

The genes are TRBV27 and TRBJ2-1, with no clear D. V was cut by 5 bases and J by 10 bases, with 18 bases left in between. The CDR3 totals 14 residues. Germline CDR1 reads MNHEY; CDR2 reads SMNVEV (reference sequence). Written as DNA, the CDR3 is TGTGCCAGCAGTCCGGCCACCCTCAACGGGGAGCAGTTCTTC. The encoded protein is CASSPATLNGEQFF.

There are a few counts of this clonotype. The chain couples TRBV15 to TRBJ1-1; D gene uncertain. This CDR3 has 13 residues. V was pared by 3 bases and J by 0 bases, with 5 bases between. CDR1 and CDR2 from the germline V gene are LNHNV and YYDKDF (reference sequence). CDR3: CATSSRMNTEAFF. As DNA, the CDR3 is TGTGCCACCAGCAGCAGAATGAACACTGAAGCTTTCTTT.

CDR3 DNA: TGTGCCAGCAGCTTAATGGGGCTAGTCGATGAGCAGTTCTTC. Translation: CASSLMGLVDEQFF. The chain combines TRBV7-3 with TRBJ2-1; a weak D match, TRBD1 (5 bases). CDR3 length equals 14 residues. V was cut by 1 base and J by 8 bases, with 12 bases left in between. Germline CDR1 and CDR2: SGHTA and FQGTGA. The full variable domain, in which reference TRBV7-3 and TRBJ2-1 provide the parts outside the CDR3, is GAGVSQTPSNKVTEKGKYVELRCDPISGHTALYWYRQSLGQGPEFLIYFQGTGAADDSGLPNDRFFAVRPEGSVSTLKIQRTERGDSAVYLCASSLMGLVDEQFFGPGTRLTVL.

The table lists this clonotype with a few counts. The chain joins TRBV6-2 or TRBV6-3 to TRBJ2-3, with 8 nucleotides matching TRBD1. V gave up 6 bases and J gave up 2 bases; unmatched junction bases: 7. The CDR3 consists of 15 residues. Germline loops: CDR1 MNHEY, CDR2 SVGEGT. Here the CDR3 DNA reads TGTGCCAGCAGCCCATCGACAGGGGTCACAGATACGCAGTATTTT. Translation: CASSPSTGVTDTQYF.

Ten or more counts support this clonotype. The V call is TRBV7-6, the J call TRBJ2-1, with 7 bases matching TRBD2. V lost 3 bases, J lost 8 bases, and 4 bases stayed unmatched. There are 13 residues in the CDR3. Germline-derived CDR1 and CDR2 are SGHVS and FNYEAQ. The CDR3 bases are TGTGCCAGCAGCTTTGCGGGAGCCCATGAGCAGTTCTTC. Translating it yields CASSFAGAHEQFF. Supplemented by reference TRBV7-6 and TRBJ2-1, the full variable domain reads GAGVSQSPRYKVTKRGQDVALRCDPISGHVSLYWYRQALGQGPEFLTYFNYEAQQDKSGLPNDRFSAERPEGSISTLTIQRTEQRDSAMYRCASSFAGAHEQFFGPGTRLTVL.

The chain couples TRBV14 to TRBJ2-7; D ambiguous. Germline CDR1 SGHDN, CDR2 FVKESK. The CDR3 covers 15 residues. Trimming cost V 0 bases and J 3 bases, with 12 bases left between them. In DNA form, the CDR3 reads TGTGCCAGCAGCCAAGACGGATATAGTGTCTACGAGCAGTACTTC. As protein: CASSQDGYSVYEQYF.

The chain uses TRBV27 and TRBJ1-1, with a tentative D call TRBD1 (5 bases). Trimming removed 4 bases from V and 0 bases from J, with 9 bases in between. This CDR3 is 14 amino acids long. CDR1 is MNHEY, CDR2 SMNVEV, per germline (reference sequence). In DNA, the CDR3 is TGTGCCAGCAGTTCTCAGGGATTGAACACTGAAGCTTTCTTT. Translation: CASSSQGLNTEAFF.

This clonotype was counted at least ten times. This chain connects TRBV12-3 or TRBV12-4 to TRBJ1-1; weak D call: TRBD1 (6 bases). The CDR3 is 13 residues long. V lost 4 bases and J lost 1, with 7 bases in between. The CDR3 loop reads CASSSDRNTEAFF. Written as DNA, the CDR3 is TGTGCCAGCAGTTCGGACAGGAACACTGAAGCTTTCTTT.

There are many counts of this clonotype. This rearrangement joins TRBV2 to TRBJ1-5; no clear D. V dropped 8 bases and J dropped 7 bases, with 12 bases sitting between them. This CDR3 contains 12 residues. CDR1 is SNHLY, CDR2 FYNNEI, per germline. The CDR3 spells CASRGFRQPQHF. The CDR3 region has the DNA TGTGCCAGCCGGGGATTTAGGCAGCCCCAGCATTTT.

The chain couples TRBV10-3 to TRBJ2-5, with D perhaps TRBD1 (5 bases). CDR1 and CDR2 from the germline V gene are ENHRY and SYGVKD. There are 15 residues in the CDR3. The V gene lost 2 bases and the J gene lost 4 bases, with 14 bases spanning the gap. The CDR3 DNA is TGTGCCATCAGTGAGGCCCGGGCAGGGCCAGAGACCCAGTACTTC. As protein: CAISEARAGPETQYF.

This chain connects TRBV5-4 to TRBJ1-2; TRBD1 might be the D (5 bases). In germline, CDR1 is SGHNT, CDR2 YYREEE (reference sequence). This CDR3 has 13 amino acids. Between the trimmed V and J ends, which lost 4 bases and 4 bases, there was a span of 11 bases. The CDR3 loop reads CASSEDTSYGYTF. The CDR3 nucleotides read TGTGCCAGCAGCGAGGACACTTCCTATGGCTACACCTTC.

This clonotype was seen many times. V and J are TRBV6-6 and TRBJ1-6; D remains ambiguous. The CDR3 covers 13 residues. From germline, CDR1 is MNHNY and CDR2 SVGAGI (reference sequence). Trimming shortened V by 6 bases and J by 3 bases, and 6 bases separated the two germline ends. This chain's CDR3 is CASRSSYNSPLHF. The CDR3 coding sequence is TGTGCCAGCAGGTCTAGCTATAATTCACCCCTCCACTTT.

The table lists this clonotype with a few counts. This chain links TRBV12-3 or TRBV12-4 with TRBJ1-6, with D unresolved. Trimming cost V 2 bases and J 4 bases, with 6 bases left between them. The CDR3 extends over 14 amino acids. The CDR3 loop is CASSLTAYNSPLHF. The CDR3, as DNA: TGTGCCAGCAGTTTAACAGCGTATAATTCACCCCTCCACTTT.

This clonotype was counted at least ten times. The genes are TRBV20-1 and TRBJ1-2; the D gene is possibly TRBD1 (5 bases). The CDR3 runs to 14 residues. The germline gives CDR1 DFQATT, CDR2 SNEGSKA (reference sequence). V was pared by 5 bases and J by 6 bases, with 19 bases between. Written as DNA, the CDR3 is TGCAGTGCTCCCCAGGAGCCCCCGGGGGATGGCTACACCTTC. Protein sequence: CSAPQEPPGDGYTF.

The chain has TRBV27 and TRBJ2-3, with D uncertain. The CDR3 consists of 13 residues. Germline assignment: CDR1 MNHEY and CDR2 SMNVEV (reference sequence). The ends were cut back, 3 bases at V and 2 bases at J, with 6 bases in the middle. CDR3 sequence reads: CASSFGNTDTQYF. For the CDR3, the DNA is TGTGCCAGCAGTTTTGGCAACACAGATACGCAGTATTTT.

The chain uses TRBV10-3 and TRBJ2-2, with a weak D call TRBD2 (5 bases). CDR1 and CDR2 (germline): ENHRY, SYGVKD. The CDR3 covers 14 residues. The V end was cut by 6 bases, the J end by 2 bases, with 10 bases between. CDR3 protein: CAIRDSYNTGELFF. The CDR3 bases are TGTGCCATCAGGGACTCCTATAACACCGGGGAGCTGTTTTTT.